The source of this TCR beta chain is a study of shared T cell receptors in the human thymus. The assay was immunoSEQ multiplex PCR, and TCRdb's table has in-frame clones only and misses some. Counted here are about 660,000 clones, roughly 86% occurring once; the ten biggest clones make up under 0.01%. Germline CDR1 and CDR2: SGHTA and FQGNSA. The CDR3 totals 13 residues. V was pared by 5 bases and J by 5 bases, with 10 bases between. This sample also appeared in a second study, on human thymus T cells. As reported in that work: Donors consisted of healthy Finnish infants (having corrective surgery for congenital heart defects). Resections were taken during corrective heart surgery, and the thymus tissue came from these. Apparent skewing of V and J gene usage characterized both thymic and blood repertoires.

This sequence joins TRBV7-2 and TRBJ1-5; D ambiguous. Sequencing input: thymocytes. The receptor was derived from a boy under two years old with a congenital heart defect. The DNA for the CDR3 is TGTGCCAGCAGCCCGCAGGCTCATCAGCCCCAGCATTTT. It encodes CASSPQAHQPQHF.